Below are 11 T cell receptor beta chains sequenced from a single sample in a study of T-cell memory formation after mild COVID-19. One entry per CDR3 protein results from TCRdb running MiXCR on the 5' RACE reads. The sample holds under 450,000 distinct CDR3 sequences, less than 25% seen once. Specimen: PBMCs or a T cell subset sorted from them (not recorded which). These receptor sequences come from an adult woman who had mild COVID-19 (a few samples of this study predate the infection). Cell type and time point are not known.

This clonotype was counted only a few times. The chain uses TRBV12-3 or TRBV12-4 and TRBJ2-7; D gene unclear. Trimming took 5 bases from V and 6 from J, leaving 8 bases between them. This CDR3 is built from 11 residues. DNA of the CDR3: TGTGCCAGCAGTAGAAGGAGCGAGCAGTACTTC. It encodes CASSRRSEQYF.

The CDR3 loop reads CASTFYGGDTDTQYF. DNA for the CDR3: TGTGCCAGCACGTTTTACGGGGGGGACACAGATACGCAGTATTTT. The rearrangement joins TRBV7-8 to TRBJ2-3, with 8 bases aligning to TRBD2. This CDR3 region has 15 residues. Unmatched junction bases numbered 8, after V lost 7 bases and J lost 2 bases. Per the germline V gene, CDR1 is SGHVS and CDR2 is FQNEAQ. Based on the CDR3 plus reference TRBV7-8 and TRBJ2-3, the full variable domain is GAGVSQSPRYKVAKRGQDVALRCDPISGHVSLFWYQQALGQGPEFLTYFQNEAQLDKSGLPSDRFFAERPEGSVSTLKIQRTQQEDSAVYLCASTFYGGDTDTQYFGPGTRLTVL.

This clonotype occurred a few times. The chain is built from TRBV4-1 and TRBJ2-3; 14 nucleotides line up with TRBD2. Germline trimming cut 4 bases from V and 7 bases from J; bases unmatched to any gene: 7. CDR1 is MGHRA and CDR2 is YSYEKL in the germline V gene. CDR3 length: 16 amino acids. The CDR3 sequence is CASSLSTSGGGNTQYF. CDR3 nucleotides: TGCGCCAGCAGCCTCTCGACTAGCGGGGGGGGTAATACGCAGTATTTT.

This clonotype is a singleton in its sample. This chain uses TRBV15 with TRBJ1-1, with 7 bases fitting TRBD1. Unmatched junction bases numbered 4, after V lost 2 bases and J lost 1 base. The CDR3 spans 15 residues. Germline lookup yields CDR1 LNHNV and CDR2 YYDKDF (reference sequence). In DNA form, the CDR3 reads TGTGCCACCAGCAGAATACAGGGGTCGAACACTGAAGCTTTCTTT. It is translated as CATSRIQGSNTEAFF.

This clonotype was observed a few times. The junction departs from germline at one end; a sequencing error may be responsible. The chain is built from TRBV7-6 and TRBJ2-1, with 12 bases fitting TRBD2. The CDR3 sequence is 15 residues long. Germline lookup yields CDR1 SGHVS and CDR2 FNYEAQ. CDR3 residues: CASSIASGGDGEQFF. The CDR3 bases are TGTGCCAGCAGCATAGCTAGCGGGGGGGACGGTGAGCAGTTCTTC.

CDR3 sequence (DNA): TGTGCCAGTGGTCACGGCTCCCCGGGCAATGAGCAGTTCTTC. Residues: CASGHGSPGNEQFF. The chain is built from TRBV19 and TRBJ2-1; D gene uncertain. The germline gives CDR1 LNHDA, CDR2 SQIVND (reference sequence). Trimming stripped 8 bases from V and 6 bases from J, with 17 bases between. The CDR3 is made up of 14 amino acids.

The rearrangement links TRBV5-1 to TRBJ1-4; no firm D call. Trimming removed 3 bases from V and 8 bases from J, with 11 bases in between. Germline CDR1 is SGHRS and CDR2 is YFSETQ. The CDR3 spans 13 residues. The CDR3 spells CASSSDIREKLFF. In nucleotides, the CDR3 is TGCGCCAGCAGCTCCGACATAAGGGAAAAACTGTTTTTT.

The rearrangement joins TRBV20-1 to TRBJ2-1; possible D gene TRBD1, 6 bases. The germline CDR1 and CDR2 sequences are DFQATT and SNEGSKA (reference sequence). Trimming took 0 bases from V and 1 from J, leaving 13 bases between them. The CDR3 has 16 residues. CDR3 in DNA: TGCAGTGCTAGAGATCTAAGGCAGGGGTCCTACAATGAGCAGTTCTTC. Its protein product is CSARDLRQGSYNEQFF.

The chain uses TRBV7-2 and TRBJ2-3; D not certain. Per germline, CDR1 SGHTA and CDR2 FQGNSA. Between the trimmed V and J ends, which lost 5 bases and 4 bases, there was a span of 7 bases. The length of the CDR3 is 12 residues. The CDR3 protein is CASSAQADTQYF. CDR3 DNA sequence: TGTGCCAGCAGCGCTCAAGCAGATACGCAGTATTTT.

The chain recombines TRBV11-2 with TRBJ2-2; D unresolved. Germline loops: CDR1 SGHAT, CDR2 FQNNGV. This CDR3 contains 15 residues. The V end lost 1 base, the J end lost 0 bases, and 6 bases lay between the germline ends. DNA of the CDR3: TGTGCCAGCAGCTTAGTTCGTTCGAACACCGGGGAGCTGTTTTTT. Amino acid sequence: CASSLVRSNTGELFF.

This clonotype was counted a few times. The V and J genes are TRBV7-9 and TRBJ2-1; 8 nucleotides match TRBD2. The V segment lost 2 bases and the J segment 8 bases; nucleotides outside the gene matches: 8. Looked up from germline, CDR1 is SEHNR and CDR2 is FQNEAQ (reference sequence). CDR3 length equals 15 residues. The CDR3 region has the DNA TGTGCCAGCAGCTTAACGGGGACTAGGACCCATGAGCAGTTCTTC. It specifies CASSLTGTRTHEQFF.